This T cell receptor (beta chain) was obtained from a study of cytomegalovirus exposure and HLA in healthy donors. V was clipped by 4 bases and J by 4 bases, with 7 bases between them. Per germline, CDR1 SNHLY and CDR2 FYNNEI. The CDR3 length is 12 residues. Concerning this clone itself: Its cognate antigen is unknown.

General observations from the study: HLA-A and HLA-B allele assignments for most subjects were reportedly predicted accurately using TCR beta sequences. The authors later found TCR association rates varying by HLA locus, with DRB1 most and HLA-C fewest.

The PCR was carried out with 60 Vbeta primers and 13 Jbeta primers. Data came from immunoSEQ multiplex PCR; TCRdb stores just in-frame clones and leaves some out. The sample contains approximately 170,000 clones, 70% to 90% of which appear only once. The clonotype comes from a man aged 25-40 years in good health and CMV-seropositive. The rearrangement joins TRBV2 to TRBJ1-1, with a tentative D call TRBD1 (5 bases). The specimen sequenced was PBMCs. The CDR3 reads CASSAGGTEAFF. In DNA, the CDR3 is TGTGCCAGCAGTGCCGGGGGCACTGAAGCTTTCTTT.